These 28 T cell receptor beta chains share one sample of origin, sequenced in a study of T-cell memory formation after mild COVID-19. TCRdb fed the 5' RACE reads into MiXCR, producing one record per CDR3 protein. The sample contains tens of thousands of distinct CDR3 sequences, approximately 13% of which appear only once. Sequenced input: PBMCs or a T cell subset sorted from them (not recorded which). These receptors all come from an adult woman who had mild COVID-19 (a few samples of this study predate the infection). Cell type and time point are not known.

This clonotype was seen many times. The J gene is TRBJ2-5, the V gene TRBV12-3 or TRBV12-4; D is unresolved. V was shortened by 2 bases and J by 4 bases, with 11 bases between the two germline ends. This CDR3 comprises 14 residues. Written as DNA, the CDR3 is TGTGCCAGCAGTTTAACCCTGGACCTAGAGACCCAGTACTTC. This encodes CASSLTLDLETQYF.

The gene calls are TRBV9 and TRBJ1-6, with D uncertain. Germline V gene sequence: CDR1 SGDLS, CDR2 YYNGEE. The V end was cut by 4 bases, the J end by 5 bases, with 7 bases between. This CDR3 comprises 13 residues. In nucleotides, the CDR3 is TGTGCCAGCAGCCCCCGCAATAATTCACCCCTCCACTTT. Its protein is CASSPRNNSPLHF.

The chain's CDR3 is CSASTTSGGAYQETQYF. Written as DNA, the CDR3 is TGCAGTGCTTCCACTACTAGCGGGGGGGCGTACCAAGAGACCCAGTACTTC. V usage is TRBV20-1 and J usage is TRBJ2-5, with 13 bases lining up with TRBD2. V shed 5 bases and J 0 bases; nucleotides not matched to a gene: 9. The CDR3 loop spans 17 amino acids. The germline V gene encodes CDR1 DFQATT and CDR2 SNEGSKA (reference sequence).

This clonotype was counted only a few times. The V and J genes are TRBV7-9 and TRBJ2-2; a weak D match, TRBD2 (5 bases). Per germline, CDR1 SEHNR and CDR2 FQNEAQ (reference sequence). The CDR3 has 16 amino acids. V was trimmed by 5 bases and J by 1 base, leaving 14 bases between them. CDR3 nucleotide sequence: TGTGCCAGCAGCACCTGGAGCGGCATGAACACCGGGGAGCTGTTTTTT. Translated: CASSTWSGMNTGELFF.

This rearrangement joins TRBV14 to TRBJ2-5; 7 positions agree with TRBD2. CDR3 length: 13 amino acids. V lost 6 bases to trimming and J lost 5 bases; unmatched junction nucleotides: 6. CDR1 SGHDN and CDR2 FVKESK come from the germline V gene. In nucleotides, the CDR3 is TGTGCCAGCAGTCGGGAGGTATCGGAGACCCAGTACTTC. It encodes CASSREVSETQYF.

Many counts were recorded for this clonotype. The J gene is TRBJ2-1, the V gene TRBV24-1, with D perhaps matching TRBD1 (5 bases). V was clipped by 1 base and J by 3 bases, with 12 bases between them. Germline CDR1 KGHDR, CDR2 SFDVKD. The CDR3 loop spans 16 amino acids. The CDR3 loop is CATSDFGRASYNEQFF. The CDR3 bases are TGTGCCACCAGTGATTTTGGCAGGGCTAGCTACAATGAGCAGTTCTTC.

This clonotype occurred a few times. The rearrangement uses TRBV6-5 and TRBJ2-3, with TRBD2 matching 7 bases. This CDR3 is 15 amino acids long. In germline, CDR1 is MNHEY, CDR2 SVGAGI. V lost 6 bases to trimming and J lost 0 bases; unmatched junction nucleotides: 6. CDR3 bases: TGTGCCAGCAGCAGAAGCGGGGTGAGCACAGATACGCAGTATTTT. Translating it yields CASSRSGVSTDTQYF.

This clonotype was seen only a few times. This sequence joins TRBV12-3 or TRBV12-4 and TRBJ2-1; TRBD1 is a possible D gene (6 bases). Trimming took off 3 bases at V and 8 bases at J, with 11 bases between the two ends. The CDR3 sequence is 13 residues long. CDR3 DNA sequence: TGTGCCAGCAGTTTGGGGGCCGACGATGAGCAGTTCTTC. The encoded protein is CASSLGADDEQFF.

The chain uses TRBV29-1 and TRBJ1-1, with D possibly TRBD1 on 5 matching bases. V lost 3 bases, J lost 5 bases, and 13 bases lay in between. Germline values: CDR1 SQVTM, CDR2 ANQGSEA. This CDR3 is 13 amino acids long. CDR3 region: CSVEEGPGTEAFF. The DNA of the CDR3 is TGCAGCGTTGAGGAGGGCCCAGGGACTGAAGCTTTCTTT.

This clonotype was seen only a few times. The V gene is TRBV7-9, the J gene TRBJ2-1, with a possible D match to TRBD2 (6 bases). There are 15 residues in the CDR3. CDR1 SEHNR and CDR2 FQNEAQ come from the germline V gene (reference sequence). V lost 0 bases, J lost 6 bases, and 12 bases lay in between. This CDR3 is CASSLAAGNPNEQFF. The CDR3 nucleotides are TGTGCCAGCAGCTTAGCTGCGGGAAACCCCAATGAGCAGTTCTTC.

The chain has TRBV19 and TRBJ1-6; D is uncertain. The CDR3 length is 17 residues. V dropped 0 bases and J dropped 3 bases, with 12 bases sitting between them. Germline V CDR1 and CDR2: LNHDA, SQIVND (reference sequence). As DNA, the CDR3 is TGTGCCAGTAGTATAGATGGCGGCAGAATCTATAATTCACCCCTCCACTTT. Its protein product is CASSIDGGRIYNSPLHF.

This clonotype was observed a few times. The genes are TRBV12-3 or TRBV12-4 and TRBJ1-1; a weak D match, TRBD1 (6 bases). This CDR3 comprises 13 residues. Trimming took 5 bases from V and 3 from J, leaving 10 bases between them. The CDR3: CASSRGSYTEAFF. The CDR3 coding sequence is TGTGCCAGCAGTAGGGGGTCGTACACTGAAGCTTTCTTT.

CDR3 residues: CASSLAHRGTIYF. The CDR3 bases are TGTGCCAGCAGCTTAGCGCACCGAGGCACCATATATTTT. The J gene is TRBJ1-3, the V gene TRBV7-8; D is uncertain. The CDR3 totals 13 residues. The germline V gene encodes CDR1 SGHVS and CDR2 FQNEAQ. Trimming took 0 bases from V and 9 from J, leaving 9 bases between them.

The CDR3 coding sequence is TGTGCCAGCAGTGGACTAGCGGGAGACACAGATACGCAGTATTTT. As protein: CASSGLAGDTDTQYF. The chain couples TRBV6-4 to TRBJ2-3; 12 nucleotides match TRBD2. V dropped 4 bases and J dropped 2; count of bases not matched to a gene: 1. Germline CDR1 MRHNA, CDR2 SNTAGT. This CDR3 comprises 15 residues.

The chain uses TRBV5-4 and TRBJ2-7; D is unresolved. Trimming cost V 2 bases and J 3 bases, with 12 bases left between them. Germline lookup yields CDR1 SGHNT and CDR2 YYREEE (reference sequence). CDR3 length equals 14 residues. This CDR3 reads CASSFGVGSYEQYF. The CDR3 coding sequence is TGTGCCAGCAGCTTTGGCGTCGGCAGCTACGAGCAGTACTTC. The variable domain in full, completed from reference TRBV5-4 and TRBJ2-7, reads ETGVTQSPTHLIKTRGQQVTLRCSSQSGHNTVSWYQQALGQGPQFIFQYYREEENGRGNFPPRFSGLQFPNYSSELNVNALELDDSALYLCASSFGVGSYEQYFGPGTRLTVT.

This clonotype was counted at least ten times. The rearrangement joins TRBV4-2 to TRBJ2-7; the D is unclear. V lost 1 base, J lost 0 bases, and 10 bases lay in between. The CDR3 length is 15 residues. The germline V gene encodes CDR1 LGHNA and CDR2 YNFKEQ. The CDR3 DNA reads as TGTGCCAGCAGCCAAGGTCCAGACACCTCCTACGAGCAGTACTTC. This encodes CASSQGPDTSYEQYF.

This chain joins TRBV7-9 and TRBJ2-7; no clear D. The CDR3 covers 13 residues. Germline CDR1 reads SEHNR; CDR2 reads FQNEAQ (reference sequence). Trimming shortened V by 2 bases and J by 3 bases, and 8 bases separated the two germline ends. The DNA for the CDR3 is TGTGCCAGCAGCTTACCCGGTTACTACGAGCAGTACTTC. Encoded protein: CASSLPGYYEQYF.

The V and J genes are TRBV7-3 and TRBJ2-1, with TRBD2 matching 7 bases. After removal of 0 bases from V and 6 bases from J, the junction contained 5 bases not matched to a gene. Looked up from germline, CDR1 is SGHTA and CDR2 is FQGTGA. The CDR3 is 15 residues long. DNA for the CDR3: TGTGCCAGCAGCTTAACAGGGAGGGTCGGCAATGAGCAGTTCTTC. As protein: CASSLTGRVGNEQFF.

V is TRBV29-1 and J is TRBJ2-1; D is perhaps TRBD2 (6 bases). The CDR3 covers 15 residues. CDR1 SQVTM and CDR2 ANQGSEA come from the germline V gene. V was cut by 7 bases and J by 4 bases, with 20 bases left in between. The CDR3 sequence: CSGLLGGGNYNEQFF. The CDR3, as DNA: TGCAGCGGGCTCCTGGGGGGTGGGAATTACAATGAGCAGTTCTTC.

This clonotype was recorded a few times. The genes are TRBV12-3 or TRBV12-4 and TRBJ2-7, with TRBD2 matching 13 bases. V trimming: 4 bases; J trimming: 7 bases; junction bases outside the gene matches: 7. This CDR3 is built from 15 residues. CDR3 sequence reads: CASSSGTSGIEEQYF. DNA of the CDR3: TGTGCCAGCAGTTCCGGGACTAGCGGGATCGAAGAGCAGTACTTC.

The chain links TRBV5-1 to TRBJ2-7; TRBD1 or TRBD2 may be the D gene (5 bases each). The V gene's germline CDR1 is SGHRS and CDR2 YFSETQ. CDR3 length: 14 residues. Trimming took off 2 bases at V and 5 bases at J, with 14 bases between the two ends. This chain's CDR3 is CASSFSGTLDEQYF. For the CDR3, the DNA is TGCGCCAGCAGCTTTTCCGGGACCCTGGACGAGCAGTACTTC.

The chain employs TRBV3-1 and TRBJ2-5, with a weak D call TRBD1 (6 bases). CDR3 length: 14 amino acids. Germline loops: CDR1 LGHDT, CDR2 YNNKEL (reference sequence). Deletions cut 1 base from V and 3 bases from J, with 9 bases between. The CDR3 reads CASSQASGEETQYF. CDR3 in DNA: TGTGCCAGCAGCCAAGCCTCAGGGGAAGAGACCCAGTACTTC.

V usage is TRBV29-1 and J usage is TRBJ2-3; either TRBD1 or TRBD2 may fit D (5 bases each). This CDR3 comprises 16 residues. The germline gives CDR1 SQVTM, CDR2 ANQGSEA. V was trimmed by 4 bases and J by 1 base, leaving 18 bases between them. This CDR3 reads CSVGALTGRRTDTQYF. The CDR3 DNA reads as TGCAGCGTTGGGGCCCTTACGGGACGTCGCACAGATACGCAGTATTTT.

This clonotype was picked up a small number of times. This rearrangement joins TRBV3-1 to TRBJ2-1, with D hard to call. With 0 bases removed from V and 6 bases from J, the gap between germline ends came to 12 bases. The CDR3 is 15 residues long. Per the germline V gene, CDR1 is LGHDT and CDR2 is YNNKEL (reference sequence). CDR3 bases: TGTGCCAGCAGCCAAGATTCCCTTTTGATCAATGAGCAGTTCTTC. Its translation is CASSQDSLLINEQFF.

The CDR3 DNA reads as TGCAGTGCTAGAGATTGGGCGGACAGGACCTGGGGTGATTCACCCCTCCACTTT. Protein product: CSARDWADRTWGDSPLHF. This chain uses TRBV20-1 with TRBJ1-6, with 7 bases lining up with TRBD1. Germline CDR1 reads DFQATT; CDR2 reads SNEGSKA (reference sequence). V gave up 0 bases and J gave up 8 bases; unmatched junction bases: 16. CDR3 length equals 18 residues.

The sample holds a few counts of this clonotype. The chain recombines TRBV4-3 with TRBJ1-1; D is possibly TRBD1 (5 bases). Trimming pared 1 base from V and 4 bases from J, leaving 10 bases between. Germline loops: CDR1 LGHNA, CDR2 YSLEER. The CDR3 sequence is 14 residues long. The CDR3 here is CASSQAQGFTEAFF. The CDR3 DNA reads TGCGCCAGCAGCCAAGCGCAGGGCTTCACTGAAGCTTTCTTT.

The rearrangement links TRBV12-3 or TRBV12-4 to TRBJ2-7; weak D call: TRBD2 (6 bases). V was cut by 6 bases and J by 4 bases, with 19 bases left in between. This CDR3 spans 15 amino acids. This chain's CDR3 is CASRGGQGYWYEQYF. As DNA, the CDR3 is TGTGCCAGCAGGGGGGGTCAGGGCTATTGGTACGAGCAGTACTTC.

The V call is TRBV4-2, the J call TRBJ2-3, with TRBD1 matching 7 bases. Trimming removed 5 bases from V and 2 bases from J; junction bases left unmatched: 16. CDR3 length equals 18 residues. The germline gives CDR1 LGHNA, CDR2 YNFKEQ. The CDR3 region has the DNA TGTGCCAGCAGCTCAGGGGGACCTAGCCTTACCCCCACAGATACGCAGTATTTT. This sequence encodes CASSSGGPSLTPTDTQYF.